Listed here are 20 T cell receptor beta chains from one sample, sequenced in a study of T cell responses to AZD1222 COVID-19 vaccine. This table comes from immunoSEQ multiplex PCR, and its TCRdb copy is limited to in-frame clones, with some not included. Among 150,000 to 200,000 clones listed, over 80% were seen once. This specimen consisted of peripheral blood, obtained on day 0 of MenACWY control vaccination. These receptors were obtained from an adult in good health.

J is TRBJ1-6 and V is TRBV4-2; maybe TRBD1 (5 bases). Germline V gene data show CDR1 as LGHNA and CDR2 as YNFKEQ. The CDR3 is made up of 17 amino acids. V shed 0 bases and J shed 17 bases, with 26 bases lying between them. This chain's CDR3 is CASSQEGGASTFSLVHF. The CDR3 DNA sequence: TGTGCCAGCAGCCAAGAGGGGGGAGCTTCTACATTTAGTTTGGTCCACTTT.

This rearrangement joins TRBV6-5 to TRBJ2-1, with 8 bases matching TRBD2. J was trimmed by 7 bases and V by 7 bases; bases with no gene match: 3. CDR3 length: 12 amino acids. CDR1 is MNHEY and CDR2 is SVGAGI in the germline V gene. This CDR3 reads CASTGTRNEQFF. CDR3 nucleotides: TGTGCCAGCACCGGGACTAGAAATGAGCAGTTCTTC.

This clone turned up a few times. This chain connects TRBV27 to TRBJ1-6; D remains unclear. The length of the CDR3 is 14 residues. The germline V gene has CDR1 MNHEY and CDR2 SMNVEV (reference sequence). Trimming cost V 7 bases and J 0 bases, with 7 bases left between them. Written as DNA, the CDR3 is TGTGCCAGCAAGTTGAGCTCCTATAATTCACCCCTCCACTTT. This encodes CASKLSSYNSPLHF.

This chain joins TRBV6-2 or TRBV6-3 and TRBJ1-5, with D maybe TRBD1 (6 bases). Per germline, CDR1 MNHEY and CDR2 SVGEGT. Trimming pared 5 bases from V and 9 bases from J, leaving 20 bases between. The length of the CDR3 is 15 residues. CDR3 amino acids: CASSRGQTGRGPQHF. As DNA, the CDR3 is TGTGCCAGCAGTCGGGGACAAACGGGAAGGGGGCCCCAGCATTTT.

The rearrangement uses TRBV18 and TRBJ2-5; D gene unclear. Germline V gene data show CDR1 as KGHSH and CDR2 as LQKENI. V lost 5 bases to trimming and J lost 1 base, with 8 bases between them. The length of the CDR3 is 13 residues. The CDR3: CASSEDRQETQYF. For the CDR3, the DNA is TGTGCCAGCTCAGAGGACCGCCAAGAGACCCAGTACTTC.

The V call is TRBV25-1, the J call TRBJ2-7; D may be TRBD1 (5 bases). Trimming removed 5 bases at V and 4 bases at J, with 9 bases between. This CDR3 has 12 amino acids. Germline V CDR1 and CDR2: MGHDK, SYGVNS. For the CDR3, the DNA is TGTGCCAGCAGTCGCTCAGGGTACGAGCAGTACTTC. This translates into CASSRSGYEQYF.

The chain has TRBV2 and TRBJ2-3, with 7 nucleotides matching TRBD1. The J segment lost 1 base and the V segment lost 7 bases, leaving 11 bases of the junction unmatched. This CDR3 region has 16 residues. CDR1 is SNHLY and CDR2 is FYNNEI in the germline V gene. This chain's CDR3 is CASKRTGTERTDTQYF. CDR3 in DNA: TGTGCCAGCAAGCGGACCGGGACAGAGCGCACAGATACGCAGTATTTT.

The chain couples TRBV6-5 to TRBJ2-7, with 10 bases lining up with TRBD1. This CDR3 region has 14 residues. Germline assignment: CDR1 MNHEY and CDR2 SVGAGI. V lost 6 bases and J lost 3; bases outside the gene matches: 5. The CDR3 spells CASRRGQGGYEQYF. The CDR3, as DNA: TGTGCCAGCAGACGAGGACAGGGGGGCTACGAGCAGTACTTC.

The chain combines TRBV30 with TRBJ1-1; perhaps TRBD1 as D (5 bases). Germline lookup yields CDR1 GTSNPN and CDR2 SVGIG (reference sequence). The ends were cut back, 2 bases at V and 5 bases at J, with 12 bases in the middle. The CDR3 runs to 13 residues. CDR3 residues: CAWSWGRFTEAFF. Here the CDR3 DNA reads TGTGCCTGGAGTTGGGGGAGGTTTACTGAAGCTTTCTTT.

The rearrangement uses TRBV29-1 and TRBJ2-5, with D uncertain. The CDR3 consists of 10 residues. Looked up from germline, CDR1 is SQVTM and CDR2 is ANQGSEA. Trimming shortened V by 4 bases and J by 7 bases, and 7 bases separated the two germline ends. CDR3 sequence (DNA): TGCAGCGTTGGCCCGGGGACCCAGTACTTC. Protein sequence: CSVGPGTQYF.

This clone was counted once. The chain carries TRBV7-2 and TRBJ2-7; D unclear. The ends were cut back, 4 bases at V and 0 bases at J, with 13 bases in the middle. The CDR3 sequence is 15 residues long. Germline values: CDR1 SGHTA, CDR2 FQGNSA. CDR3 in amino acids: CASSSSPGSSYEQYF. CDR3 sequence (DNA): TGTGCCAGCAGCTCGAGTCCGGGCAGCTCCTACGAGCAGTACTTC. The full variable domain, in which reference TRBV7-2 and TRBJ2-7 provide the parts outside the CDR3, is GAGVSQSPSNKVTEKGKDVELRCDPISGHTALYWYRQSLGQGLEFLIYFQGNSAPDKSGLPSDRFSAERTGGSVSTLTIQRTQQEDSAVYLCASSSSPGSSYEQYFGPGTRLTVT.

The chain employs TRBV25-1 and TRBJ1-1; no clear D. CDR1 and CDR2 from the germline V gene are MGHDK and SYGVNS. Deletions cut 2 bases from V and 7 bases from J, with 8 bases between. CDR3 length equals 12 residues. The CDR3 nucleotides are TGTGCCAGCAGTGAAGCCTTAGATGAAGCTTTCTTT. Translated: CASSEALDEAFF.

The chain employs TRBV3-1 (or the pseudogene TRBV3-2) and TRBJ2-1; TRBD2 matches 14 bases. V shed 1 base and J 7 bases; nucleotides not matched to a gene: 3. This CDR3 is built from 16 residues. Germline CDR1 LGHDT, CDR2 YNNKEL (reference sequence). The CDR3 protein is CASSQGLAGGSNEQFF. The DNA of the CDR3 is TGTGCCAGCAGCCAAGGACTAGCGGGGGGGTCGAATGAGCAGTTCTTC.

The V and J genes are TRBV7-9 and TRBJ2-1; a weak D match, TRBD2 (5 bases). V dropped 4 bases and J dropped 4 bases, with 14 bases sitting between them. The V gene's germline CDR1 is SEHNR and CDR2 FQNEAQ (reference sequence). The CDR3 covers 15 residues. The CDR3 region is CASSSDFLSYNEQFF. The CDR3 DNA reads TGTGCCAGCAGCTCGGACTTCTTAAGTTACAATGAGCAGTTCTTC.

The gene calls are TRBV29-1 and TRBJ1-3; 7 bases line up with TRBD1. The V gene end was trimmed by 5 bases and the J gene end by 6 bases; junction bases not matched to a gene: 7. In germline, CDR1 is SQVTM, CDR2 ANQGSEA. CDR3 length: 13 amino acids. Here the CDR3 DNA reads TGCAGCGTTCAAGGGGGCCAATCAAACACCATATATTTT. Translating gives CSVQGGQSNTIYF.

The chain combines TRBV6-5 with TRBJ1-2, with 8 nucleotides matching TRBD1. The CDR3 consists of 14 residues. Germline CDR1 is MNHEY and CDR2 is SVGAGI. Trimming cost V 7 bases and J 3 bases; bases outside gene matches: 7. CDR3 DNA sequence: TGTGCCAGCATCCCAGGGGGCGTAGACTATGGCTACACCTTC. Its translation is CASIPGGVDYGYTF.

DNA for the CDR3: TGCGCCAGCAGCTTGGCGGCTAGCGGAACCAATGAGCAGTTCTTC. Protein: CASSLAASGTNEQFF. The rearrangement joins TRBV5-1 to TRBJ2-1, with 7 positions matching TRBD2. J was trimmed by 6 bases and V by 0 bases; bases with no gene match: 6. Germline CDR1 reads SGHRS; CDR2 reads YFSETQ. CDR3 size: 15 residues.

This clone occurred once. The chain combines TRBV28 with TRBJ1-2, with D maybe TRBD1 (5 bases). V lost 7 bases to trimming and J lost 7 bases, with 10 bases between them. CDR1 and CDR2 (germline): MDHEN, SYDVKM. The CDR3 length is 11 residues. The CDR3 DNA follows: TGTGCCAGCAATTCCGGGGGTGGCTACACCTTC. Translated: CASNSGGGYTF.

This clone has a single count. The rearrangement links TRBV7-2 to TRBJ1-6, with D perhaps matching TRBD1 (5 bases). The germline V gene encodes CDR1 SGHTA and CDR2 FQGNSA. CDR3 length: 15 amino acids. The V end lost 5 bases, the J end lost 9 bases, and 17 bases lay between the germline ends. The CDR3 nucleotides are TGTGCCAGCAGCCTCGGGGGGGGGTTTTCTTCACCCCTCCACTTT. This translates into CASSLGGGFSSPLHF. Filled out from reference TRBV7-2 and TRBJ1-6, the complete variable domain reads GAGVSQSPSNKVTEKGKDVELRCDPISGHTALYWYRQSLGQGLEFLIYFQGNSAPDKSGLPSDRFSAERTGGSVSTLTIQRTQQEDSAVYLCASSLGGGFSSPLHFGNGTRLTVT.

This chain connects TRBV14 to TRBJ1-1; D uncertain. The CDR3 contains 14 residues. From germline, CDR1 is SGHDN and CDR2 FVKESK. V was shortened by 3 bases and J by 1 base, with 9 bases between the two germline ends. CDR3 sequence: CASSQEHWNTEAFF. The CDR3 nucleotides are TGTGCCAGCAGCCAGGAACATTGGAACACTGAAGCTTTCTTT.